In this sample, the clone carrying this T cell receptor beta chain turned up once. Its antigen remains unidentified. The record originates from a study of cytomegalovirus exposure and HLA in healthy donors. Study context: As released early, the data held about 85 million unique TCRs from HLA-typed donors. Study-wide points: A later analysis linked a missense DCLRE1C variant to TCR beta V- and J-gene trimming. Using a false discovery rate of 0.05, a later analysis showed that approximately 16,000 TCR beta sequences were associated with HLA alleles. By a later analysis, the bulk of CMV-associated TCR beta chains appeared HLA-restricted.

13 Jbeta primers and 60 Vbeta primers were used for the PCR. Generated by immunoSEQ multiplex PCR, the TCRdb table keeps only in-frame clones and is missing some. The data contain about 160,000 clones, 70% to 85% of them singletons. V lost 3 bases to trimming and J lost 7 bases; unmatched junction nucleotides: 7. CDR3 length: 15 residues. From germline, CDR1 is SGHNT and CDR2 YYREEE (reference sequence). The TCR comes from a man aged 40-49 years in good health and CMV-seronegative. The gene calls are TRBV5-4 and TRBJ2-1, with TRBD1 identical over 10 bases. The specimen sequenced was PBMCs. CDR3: CASSSGDRGTNEQFF. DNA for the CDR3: TGTGCCAGCAGCTCCGGGGACAGGGGAACAAATGAGCAGTTCTTC.